This TCR beta chain was profiled in a study of cytomegalovirus exposure and HLA in healthy donors (dated by TCRdb to 2016 to 2017). Broadly, across the study: According to an earlier analysis of around 600 of the donors, about 170 million T cells yielded 90 million to 140 million unique TCR beta sequences and approximately 280 Gb of sequence data. Besides the first cohort of around 700 subjects, a separate validation cohort made up of 95 to 150 different subjects was used. High-throughput TCR immunosequencing, statistical association of individual TCRs with disease status, and machine learning were combined to predict cytomegalovirus infection status. Roughly 300 gigabases of sequencing data and tens of millions of unique TCR sequences were included in an early release covering roughly 600 HLA-typed donors. Using immunosequencing, the study profiled T cell repertoires from roughly 650 subjects and related those repertoires to cytomegalovirus serostatus. Rather than using new phenotypic data, the later analysis identified candidate immune exposures from TCR beta sequences and from how often those sequences occurred across donors. Typing coverage differed by locus: A, B, C, DRB1 and DQB1 were typed in roughly 620-630 donors, DQA1 in 522, DPA1 in approximately 610, and DPB1 in just under 480. Of the 398 genotyped donors, approximately 83% fell in the genetic ancestry cluster associated with self-reported Caucasian donors. Every repertoire in the discovery cohort had been generated on one and the same sequencing platform. The study was designed to test whether signatures of past pathogen exposure could be identified by cataloging public T cell receptors. HLA typing included class I and class II loci at four-digit resolution. To study patterns of TCR occurrence, a later analysis re-analyzed previously published TCR beta repertoires from more than 550 donors and added high-resolution HLA genotyping. Because of strong linkage in the cohort, five DR-DQ haplotypes were treated as single units for association and clustering. In a later genetic analysis, genome-wide SNP genotypes for about three fifths of the 666 donors were used, and that subset was treated as a discovery cohort. To decide whether each TCR beta V gene segment behaved as functional or pseudogenic, an earlier analysis of fewer than 750 of the donors relied on high-throughput TCR beta sequencing. Alongside the repertoire data, information on donor age, sex, ethnicity and CMV serostatus was compiled. Among about 370 genotyped donors of the cohort, an average of around 240,000 unique TCR beta nucleotide sequences was sequenced per donor, of which about 20% were non-productive. General findings and caveats noted by the study authors: Only TCR beta chains were sequenced in this cohort, and the absence of alpha or paired-chain data limited detectable features. A later genetic analysis reported fewer N-insertions in productive TCRs among donors in an Asian-associated ancestry cluster than the approximately 700-donor mean. Immune exposure information for the cohort was limited to CMV serostatus. The sequencing pipeline was judged likely to have produced a cluster of highly shared sequence variants as a technical artifact. Over 15 rarely observed V segments, including chromosome 9 orphons, were excluded from the earlier analysis of 550 to 700 of the donors because counts were too low. A further reported finding was that TCR beta sequences accurately predicted the HLA-A and HLA-B alleles for most subjects in the first cohort. A total of 150 or so TCR beta chains were listed by the study as associated with cytomegalovirus. Assigning TCR associations to individual alleles was difficult when HLA alleles, especially DR and DQ, strongly co-occurred. Roughly uniform sequencing depth across donors was assumed in presence/absence analyses, although this assumption may not hold. A later analysis found that most CMV-associated TCR beta chains appeared HLA-restricted, with HLA associations seemingly driven largely by CMV exposure. Because HLA typing was unavailable for some donors at each locus, only the typed subset was used in association tests. Because the 87-base-pair reads could not distinguish some IMGT-functional V segments, including TRBV6-2 and TRBV6-3, those segments were excluded. In a later analysis, TCR association rates were found to vary across HLA loci, with the most associated TCRs seen for DRB1 alleles and the fewest for HLA-C alleles. The authors suggested that the approach could potentially be generalized to other disease states and immunological phenotypes. In vitro tests confirmed that a few of the cytomegalovirus-associated TCR beta chains recognize cytomegalovirus antigens. In a later analysis, several top co-occurrence clusters were reported to appear linked to parvovirus B19, influenza, CMV and Epstein-Barr virus. In both the original and validation cohorts, the classifier was reported to diagnose cytomegalovirus status with high specificity and sensitivity. Specific HLA alleles were associated with 18,000 or so TCR beta sequences at a false discovery rate of 0.05 in a later analysis. An association between a missense DCLRE1C variant and V-gene and J-gene trimming of TCR beta chains was found in a later genetic analysis and replicated in an independent cohort. A later analysis found that HLA-associated TCR beta chains were more clonally expanded and had lower generation probabilities than equally common non-associated chains. Across donors, most TCR sequences were observed very rarely, whereas some public TCRs were present in many individuals. Broadly in line with IMGT annotations, most TCR beta V segments showed up in productive rearrangements about 87% or about 30% of the time in an earlier analysis of roughly 590 of the donors. Linkage disequilibrium might explain the correlated functional status among segregating V segments, but an unknown experimental factor could not be excluded.

Library generation was performed with the immunoSEQ multiplex PCR assay. For the multiplex PCR, a mixture combining 60 forward primers for TCR Vbeta segments and 13 reverse primers for TCR Jbeta segments was used. The CDR3 region of rearranged TCR beta genes was amplified from genomic DNA by a multiplex PCR assay. On the Illumina HiSeq System, the amplified TCR beta libraries were sequenced as 87-base-pair reads. From the authors' description of their analysis: A later analysis counted about 80 million unique TCR beta chains across the 690 or so repertoires, and some 11 million of these chains were shared by at least two donors. To remove PCR and sequencing errors, raw reads were error-corrected and collapsed into unique sequences using a nearest-neighbor algorithm that merged closely related sequences. Alignment of CDR3 sequences to IMGT reference sequences was used to assign V, D and J gene segments. For a sequence to be retained, at least a six-nucleotide match to both a V gene segment and a J gene segment was required. A rearrangement counted as productive if the CDR3 had no stop codons and remained in frame with V and J, and every other rearrangement counted as non-productive. Following IMGT convention, CDR3 was defined as the stretch from the second conserved V-encoded cysteine up to the conserved J-encoded phenylalanine. The earlier analysis of roughly 590 of the donors excluded any sequence lacking an unambiguous match to a single V gene segment. In an earlier analysis of approximately 500 of the donors, a V segment was called functional when productive rearrangements were above 56.7%, and segregating when the standard deviation between donors exceeded 5%. A statistical classification framework was developed to diagnose cytomegalovirus status using the catalog of TCR beta chain sequences. V and J gene assignment, in a later analysis, came from comparing TCR nucleotide sequences with IMGT/GENE-DB human TR gene sequences. In a later analysis, CDR3 sequences and most-parsimonious VDJ recombination scenarios were assigned using the TCRdist pipeline. In a later analysis, each TCR beta chain was defined by its CDR3 amino acid sequence together with its V-gene family, and reads without a unique V-gene family were excluded. To address suspected cross-contamination and a sequencing artifact, a later analysis removed under 600 highly shared, low-generation-probability nucleotide sequences. For each public chain, a later analysis derived a clonal expansion index from normalized ranks of inferred template counts within each repertoire. In a later analysis, generation probabilities were computed with a VDJ recombination model fitted to out-of-frame rearrangements, and the resulting probabilities were checked against IGoR. Hypergeometric tests were used in a later analysis to score TCR-TCR, TCR-HLA and TCR-CMV co-occurrence, with a repertoire-size bias correction applied to the TCR pairs. To estimate false discovery rates, a later analysis permuted the HLA or CMV assignments 20 times. In a later analysis, co-occurring TCRs were grouped with DBSCAN, and TCRdist sequence similarity was added when clustering was performed within HLA-allele-positive subsets. Repertoires with fewer than 30,000 or more than 120,000 public chains were left out of co-occurrence clustering, as were five repertoires with anomalous nucleotide sharing. Imported from immuneACCESS, the table was reduced by TCRdb to in-frame sequences with V and J called. These copies leave out some clones; in studies compared against another copy, an unresolved V gene accounts for under half, and the cause of the remainder is not known. V, J and clone size are taken as reported in that table, and D and trimming were inferred from the DNA itself. In all, the sample holds more than 95,000 clones, and about 80% of those were seen once. The ten largest clones take up about 1.8% of the sample.

The cohort comprised around 700 healthy bone marrow donors. At the time of sampling, every cohort member was nominally healthy, though immune exposures that went unrecorded were likely present. The donor tested CMV seronegative, placing the donor among the approximately 360 seronegative members of the cohort. Each donor provided a peripheral blood sample, and peripheral blood mononuclear cells were used for TCR beta sequencing. Genomic DNA extraction from the blood cell samples was performed with the Qiagen DNeasy Blood Extraction Kit. This clone was seen a single time. Its antigen is still unknown. Per-base quality was not reported, and no clone a single base away is much larger than it. V is clipped by 4 bases and J by 0 bases, and the sequence between their germline boundaries is 9 bases long. Sequences SQVTM (CDR1) and ANQGSEA (CDR2) are obtained from the germline V gene. The CDR3 measures 13 amino acids from cysteine to phenylalanine. The DNA shown is the 39-base CDR3, in frame from base 1.

The sample was PBMCs. The chain couples TRBV29-1 to TRBJ1-2; the D gene is unclear. This TCR derives from a man between 18 and 35 years old in good health and CMV-seronegative. The nucleotide sequence is TGCAGCGTTGGATGGAGCGCTAACTATGGCTACACCTTC. Protein translation: CSVGWSANYGYTF. Outside the CDR3, residues come from the reference TRBV29-1 and TRBJ1-2 proteins, so the full variable domain is: SAVISQKPSRDICQRGTSLTIQCQVDSQVTMMFWYRQQPGQSLTLIATANQGSEATYESGFVIDKFPISRPNLTFSTLTVSNMSPEDSSIYLCSVGWSANYGYTFGSGTRLTVV.